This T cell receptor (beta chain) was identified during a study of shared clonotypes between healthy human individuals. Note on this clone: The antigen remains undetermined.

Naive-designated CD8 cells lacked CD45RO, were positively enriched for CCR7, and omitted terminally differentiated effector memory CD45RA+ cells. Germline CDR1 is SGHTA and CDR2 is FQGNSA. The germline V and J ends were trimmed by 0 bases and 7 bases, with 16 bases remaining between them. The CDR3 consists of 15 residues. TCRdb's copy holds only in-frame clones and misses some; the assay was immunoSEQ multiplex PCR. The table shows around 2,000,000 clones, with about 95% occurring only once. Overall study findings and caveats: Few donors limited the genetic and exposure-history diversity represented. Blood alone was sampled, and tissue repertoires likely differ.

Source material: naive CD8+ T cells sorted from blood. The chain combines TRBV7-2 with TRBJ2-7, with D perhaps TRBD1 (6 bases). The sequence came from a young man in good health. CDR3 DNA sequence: TGTGCCAGCAGCTTAGCCCCACAGGGTATTCGGGAGCAGTACTTC. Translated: CASSLAPQGIREQYF.